The 2 T cell receptor beta chains given below trace back to one sample, sequenced in a study of T cell responses to AZD1222 COVID-19 vaccine. Here immunoSEQ multiplex PCR was the method, and the copy in TCRdb shows in-frame clones only, minus some. The sample shows about 56,000 clones, approximately 85% of them seen only once. Sequencing used peripheral blood, obtained on day 0 of AZD1222 vaccination. The receptors were sampled from an adult in good health.

This chain links TRBV28 with TRBJ2-6; no clear D gene. CDR3 length: 12 residues. The V end was cut by 11 bases, the J end by 11 bases, with 16 bases between. Per the germline V gene, CDR1 is MDHEN and CDR2 is SYDVKM. This chain's CDR3 is CASGPRYDVLTF. In nucleotides, the CDR3 is TGTGCCTCGGGCCCCAGATACGACGTCCTGACTTTC.

The chain employs TRBV7-9 and TRBJ1-6; 7 bases align to TRBD1. Germline CDR1 and CDR2: SEHNR and FQNEAQ (reference sequence). V lost 1 base to trimming and J lost 10 bases; unmatched junction nucleotides: 4. The CDR3 contains 14 residues. CDR3 bases: TGTGCCAGCAGCTTAGGACAGGGCTCATCACCCCTCCACTTT. Protein product: CASSLGQGSSPLHF. Looking up the rest from reference TRBV7-9 and TRBJ1-6 gives the full variable domain: DTGVSQNPRHKITKRGQNVTFRCDPISEHNRLYWYRQTLGQGPEFLTYFQNEAQLEKSRLLSDRFSAERPKGSFSTLEIQRTEQGDSAMYLCASSLGQGSSPLHFGNGTRLTVT.